This T cell receptor beta chain originates from a study of cytomegalovirus exposure and HLA in healthy donors. Comments on this clone: Its antigen remains unknown.

Produced via immunoSEQ multiplex PCR; TCRdb's table is partial and in-frame only. The table has around 190,000 clones, roughly 82% seen once; the top ten hold roughly 1.5%. Findings of the study overall: The authors enumerated 150 to 200 TCR beta chains as linked to cytomegalovirus.

Germline CDR1 and CDR2: PRHDT and FYEKMQ (reference sequence). This CDR3 comprises 14 residues. The V end was cut by 3 bases, the J end by 7 bases, with 13 bases between. V and J are TRBV13 and TRBJ2-1, with D perhaps TRBD1 (5 bases). The sequenced sample was PBMCs. The sequence came from a woman between 18 and 30 years old in good health and CMV-seronegative. This chain's CDR3 is CASSLPQGRNEQFF. DNA for the CDR3: TGTGCCAGCAGCTTGCCGCAGGGTCGGAATGAGCAGTTCTTC.